This passage covers 3 T cell receptor beta chains from one sample sequenced in a study of blood T cell repertoires in COVID-19 (TCRdb year 2020). The receptor library was made with the immunoSEQ multiplex PCR assay. The clones in this table, taken by TCRdb from immuneACCESS, are in-frame only. Not every clone is retained; where verified, under half of the shortfall comes from an unresolved V gene, and the cause of the rest is unknown. Here the sample has about 410,000 clones; about nine tenths occur a single time. Almost 1.5% of the sample belongs to the ten largest clones. The sequencing sample was made of peripheral blood. The receptors originated from a woman aged 30 to 39 with active or convalescent COVID-19.

The chain carries TRBV9 and TRBJ2-3; D call uncertain. Germline values: CDR1 SGDLS, CDR2 YYNGEE. V lost 0 bases and J lost 10, with 12 bases in between. The CDR3 runs to 13 residues. Here the CDR3 reads CASSVVLSEAQYF. For the CDR3, the DNA is TGTGCCAGCAGCGTAGTTCTCTCCGAGGCGCAGTATTTT. The full variable domain, completed using reference TRBV9 and TRBJ2-3, is DSGVTQTPKHLITATGQRVTLRCSPRSGDLSVYWYQQSLDQGLQFLIQYYNGEERAKGNILERFSAQQFPDLHSELNLSSLELGDSALYFCASSVVLSEAQYFGPGTRLTVL.

The genes are TRBV18 and TRBJ2-3; no clear D gene. The V and J ends lost 1 base and 4 bases respectively, with 6 bases between them. Germline lookup yields CDR1 KGHSH and CDR2 LQKENI. There are 13 residues in the CDR3. The CDR3 nucleotides are TGTGCCAGCTCACCACTAGTCGCAGATACGCAGTATTTT. It encodes CASSPLVADTQYF.

The J gene is TRBJ1-5, the V gene TRBV6-5; D unclear. Trimming removed 7 bases from V and 0 bases from J, with 13 bases in between. CDR3 length: 15 residues. Germline assignment: CDR1 MNHEY and CDR2 SVGAGI. The CDR3 region is CASKKEGYSNQPQHF. CDR3 coding DNA: TGTGCCAGCAAAAAGGAGGGATATAGCAATCAGCCCCAGCATTTT.